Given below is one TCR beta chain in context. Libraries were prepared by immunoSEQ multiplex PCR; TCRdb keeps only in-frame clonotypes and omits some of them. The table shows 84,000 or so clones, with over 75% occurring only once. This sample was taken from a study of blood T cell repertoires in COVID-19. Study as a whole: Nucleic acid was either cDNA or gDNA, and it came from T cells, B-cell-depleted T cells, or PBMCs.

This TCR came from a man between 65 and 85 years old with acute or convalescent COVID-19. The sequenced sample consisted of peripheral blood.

This CDR3 is CASSLQAYEQYF. The CDR3 nucleotides read TGTGCCAGCAGTTTGCAGGCCTACGAGCAGTACTTC. The chain has TRBV12-3 or TRBV12-4 and TRBJ2-7; D is unclear. The CDR3 length is 12 residues. V dropped 3 bases and J dropped 2 bases, with 5 bases sitting between them.